This T cell receptor beta chain was observed in a study of OX40 agonist ivuxolimab in advanced cancers. Sampling times: baseline, cycle 4 day 1, cycle 7 day 1. J was trimmed by 5 bases and V by 4 bases; bases with no gene match: 10. Per the germline V gene, CDR1 is SGHDN and CDR2 is FVKESK. CDR3 length equals 17 residues. Regarding the study as a whole: CD8+ T cells averaged more expanded clones than CD4+.

To note about this clone: No antigen is known for it.

Assay used: immunoSEQ multiplex PCR; TCRdb lists only in-frame clones, some missing. The data hold some 50,000 clones, with 80% to 85% observed a single time. This chain joins TRBV14 and TRBJ2-3, with 12 bases that match TRBD2. The source of this sequence is an adult with an advanced solid tumor such as melanoma, head and neck, liver or kidney cancer. Material: CD4+ or CD8+ T cells sorted from blood, obtained in a trial of the OX40 agonist ivuxolimab. The CDR3 is CASSLGLAGSGLDTQYF. In nucleotides, the CDR3 is TGTGCCAGCAGCCTAGGACTAGCGGGATCCGGCTTAGATACGCAGTATTTT.